A single sample is the source of the 30 T cell receptor beta chains below, sequenced in a study of blood T cell repertoires in COVID-19. Method: immunoSEQ multiplex PCR; TCRdb's copy keeps in-frame clones and lacks some. The sample holds about 440,000 clones; about nine tenths are singletons and the top ten take over 10%. Sequencing was done on a sample of peripheral blood. The source of these receptors is a woman between 45 and 60 years old with COVID-19, enrolled during active disease.

V gene TRBV9 combines with J gene TRBJ1-1; 9 bases match TRBD1. This CDR3 contains 16 residues. The ends lost 0 bases at V and 1 base at J; junction bases unmatched: 4. CDR1 is SGDLS and CDR2 is YYNGEE in the germline V gene. In nucleotides, the CDR3 is TGTGCCAGCAGCGTAGGTTGGGGACAGGGGAACACTGAAGCTTTCTTT. It is translated as CASSVGWGQGNTEAFF.

A remark on this clone: The same CDR3 also results from other DNA sequences found in this sample. The chain uses TRBV2 and TRBJ2-1; D possibly corresponds to TRBD1 (6 bases). This CDR3 has 13 amino acids. V lost 4 bases, J lost 6 bases, and 10 bases lay in between. Germline CDR1 is SNHLY and CDR2 is FYNNEI. The CDR3 loop reads CASSGGRGNEQFF. In nucleotides, the CDR3 is TGTGCCAGCAGTGGGGGCAGGGGCAATGAGCAGTTCTTC.

The chain is built from TRBV6-5 and TRBJ2-1; maybe TRBD1 (5 bases). Germline V gives CDR1 MNHEY, CDR2 SVGAGI. This CDR3 region has 15 residues. V was pared by 6 bases and J by 7 bases, with 19 bases between. CDR3 region: CASSLEQASWNEQFF. The DNA of the CDR3 is TGTGCCAGCAGCTTGGAACAGGCCTCGTGGAATGAGCAGTTCTTC.

V usage is TRBV18 and J usage is TRBJ2-7; tentative D call: TRBD1 (5 bases). The CDR3 has 17 amino acids. V lost 2 bases to trimming and J lost 0 bases, with 17 bases between them. Per the germline V gene, CDR1 is KGHSH and CDR2 is LQKENI. CDR3 in amino acids: CASSPDLLGRDSYEQYF. CDR3 coding DNA: TGTGCCAGCTCACCAGATCTTTTGGGCAGGGACTCCTACGAGCAGTACTTC.

The chain uses TRBV29-1 and TRBJ1-5; 11 nucleotides agree with TRBD1. The CDR3 totals 14 residues. V lost 8 bases, J lost 3 bases, and 6 bases stayed unmatched. CDR1 is SQVTM and CDR2 is ANQGSEA in the germline V gene. The CDR3 region is CSLRDRGANQPQHF. For the CDR3, the DNA is TGCAGCCTTAGGGACAGGGGGGCCAATCAGCCCCAGCATTTT.

The V and J genes are TRBV4-1 and TRBJ1-1, with D hard to call. CDR1 is MGHRA and CDR2 is YSYEKL in the germline V gene. CDR3 length: 13 amino acids. With 0 bases removed from V and 7 bases from J, the gap between germline ends came to 9 bases. The CDR3 protein is CASSQDIRGEAFF. The CDR3 nucleotides are TGCGCCAGCAGCCAAGATATCCGGGGTGAAGCTTTCTTT.

This chain links TRBV19 with TRBJ1-1; 7 nucleotides align to TRBD1. From germline, CDR1 is LNHDA and CDR2 SQIVND (reference sequence). This CDR3 is built from 17 residues. Trimming removed 3 bases from V and 1 base from J; junction bases left unmatched: 11. The CDR3 sequence is CASSMYLAGGKNTEAFF. As DNA, the CDR3 is TGTGCCAGTAGTATGTATCTGGCAGGGGGGAAGAACACTGAAGCTTTCTTT.

This clone was observed a handful of times. The chain employs TRBV7-8 and TRBJ1-1; D remains ambiguous. Trimming removed 2 bases at V and 7 bases at J, with 11 bases between. This CDR3 contains 13 residues. Germline loops: CDR1 SGHVS, CDR2 FQNEAQ. The CDR3 bases are TGTGCCAGCAGCTTATATGGGCCCAATGAAGCTTTCTTT. This gives the protein CASSLYGPNEAFF.

V gene TRBV30 combines with J gene TRBJ2-7, with a tentative D call TRBD2 (7 bases). The CDR3 contains 15 residues. Trimming removed 0 bases from V and 0 bases from J, with 12 bases in between. CDR1 is GTSNPN and CDR2 is SVGIG in the germline V gene (reference sequence). The CDR3 region has the DNA TGTGCCTGGAGTGTAGGGGGGGGGAGCTCCTACGAGCAGTACTTC. Protein sequence: CAWSVGGGSSYEQYF.

The chain couples TRBV5-1 to TRBJ2-3; D is possibly TRBD1 (6 bases). Germline V gives CDR1 SGHRS, CDR2 YFSETQ. V lost 0 bases, J lost 4 bases, and 12 bases lay in between. The CDR3 is 15 amino acids. The CDR3 DNA reads TGCGCCAGCAGCTTGGGCCAGGGGTACCCAGATACGCAGTATTTT. Translating gives CASSLGQGYPDTQYF.

The chain recombines TRBV7-9 with TRBJ1-2, with TRBD1 matching 7 bases. CDR3 length equals 15 residues. J was trimmed by 8 bases and V by 3 bases; bases with no gene match: 12. CDR1 is SEHNR and CDR2 is FQNEAQ in the germline V gene (reference sequence). In DNA, the CDR3 is TGTGCCAGCAGCTTGGGCCCGACAGGGTTAGGAGGCTACACCTTC. Protein product: CASSLGPTGLGGYTF.

The rearrangement joins TRBV12-5 to TRBJ2-1; 12 bases match TRBD2. V was clipped by 1 base and J by 4 bases; unmatched bases: 5. Germline loops: CDR1 LGHNT, CDR2 FRNRAP. CDR3 length: 17 amino acids. The CDR3 DNA sequence: TGTGCTAGTGGTTTGGGGACTAGCGGGGAAATTTACAATGAGCAGTTCTTC. Amino acids: CASGLGTSGEIYNEQFF.

Points on this clone: Other DNA variants within this sample encode the same CDR3. V usage is TRBV28 and J usage is TRBJ1-2; D is perhaps TRBD1 (5 bases). The CDR3 extends over 14 amino acids. Trimming shortened V by 5 bases and J by 2 bases, and 12 bases separated the two germline ends. Germline assignment: CDR1 MDHEN and CDR2 SYDVKM. The CDR3 region has the DNA TGTGCCAGCAGTCCGCCGGGGGGAAACTATGGCTACACCTTC. Its protein product is CASSPPGGNYGYTF.

The chain is built from TRBV11-1 and TRBJ2-1; TRBD2 aligns across 9 bases. The CDR3 is 15 residues long. Germline V lookup: CDR1 SGHAT, CDR2 FQDESV (reference sequence). V trimming: 5 bases; J trimming: 9 bases; junction bases outside the gene matches: 11. The CDR3 loop is CASSGSGGGVGEQFF. Here the CDR3 DNA reads TGTGCCAGCAGCGGGTCTGGCGGGGGGGTTGGTGAGCAGTTCTTC.

This sequence joins TRBV5-5 and TRBJ2-7, with no clear D. The CDR3 contains 13 residues. Germline V gene lookup returns CDR1 SGHKS and CDR2 YYEKEE (reference sequence). Trimming pared 6 bases from V and 6 bases from J, leaving 16 bases between. The CDR3 reads CASTPLGPPEQYF. In DNA, the CDR3 is TGTGCCAGCACCCCTCTGGGCCCCCCCGAGCAGTACTTC.

This chain joins TRBV18 and TRBJ1-2; D perhaps matches TRBD1 (6 bases). Germline V CDR1 and CDR2: KGHSH, LQKENI. With 1 base removed from V and 2 bases from J, the gap between germline ends came to 11 bases. CDR3 length equals 15 residues. CDR3 amino acids: CASSPRAGANYGYTF. CDR3 sequence (DNA): TGTGCCAGCTCACCACGGGCGGGGGCGAACTATGGCTACACCTTC.

The V and J genes are TRBV2 and TRBJ1-2; D perhaps matches TRBD1 (5 bases). CDR3 length: 15 residues. The ends were cut back, 2 bases at V and 0 bases at J, with 10 bases in the middle. Germline V gives CDR1 SNHLY, CDR2 FYNNEI. The DNA of the CDR3 is TGTGCCAGCAGTGAATTCGACAGTTCTAACTATGGCTACACCTTC. It encodes CASSEFDSSNYGYTF. The entire variable domain, with the rest obtained from reference TRBV2 and TRBJ1-2, is as follows: EPEVTQTPSHQVTQMGQEVILRCVPISNHLYFYWYRQILGQKVEFLVSFYNNEISEKSEIFDDQFSVERPDGSNFTLKIRSTKLEDSAMYFCASSEFDSSNYGYTFGSGTRLTVV.

This chain uses TRBV7-2 with TRBJ2-2, with 7 bases lining up with TRBD2. From germline, CDR1 is SGHTA and CDR2 FQGNSA. J was trimmed by 5 bases and V by 2 bases; bases with no gene match: 8. The CDR3 sequence is 16 residues long. The CDR3 protein is CASSLWASGGTGELFF. CDR3 in DNA: TGTGCCAGCAGCTTATGGGCTAGCGGTGGAACCGGGGAGCTGTTTTTT.

The chain is built from TRBV7-9 and TRBJ2-2, with D possibly being TRBD1 (6 bases). V lost 7 bases and J 5 bases, leaving 23 bases between the germline ends. This CDR3 has 17 amino acids. The germline V gene encodes CDR1 SEHNR and CDR2 FQNEAQ (reference sequence). The CDR3 reads CASTSTAQGSLTGELFF. CDR3 nucleotides: TGTGCCAGCACCTCTACCGCCCAGGGGAGTTTAACCGGGGAGCTGTTTTTT.

V usage is TRBV5-6 and J usage is TRBJ1-5; possible D gene TRBD1, 5 bases. This CDR3 region has 17 residues. In germline, CDR1 is SGHDT, CDR2 YYEEEE. The germline V and J ends were trimmed by 1 base and 6 bases, with 20 bases remaining between them. The DNA for the CDR3 is TGTGCCAGCAGCTTGTCTGCGGCAGAGCCGGGGGGTCAGCCCCAGCATTTT. This sequence encodes CASSLSAAEPGGQPQHF.

The CDR3 region is CASSLVASGGAETQYF. In nucleotides, the CDR3 is TGTGCCAGCAGCTTGGTGGCTAGCGGGGGGGCGGAGACCCAGTACTTC. The chain has TRBV5-4 and TRBJ2-5, with TRBD2 identical over 12 bases. Germline V lookup: CDR1 SGHNT, CDR2 YYREEE (reference sequence). V shed 0 bases and J 5 bases; nucleotides not matched to a gene: 5. There are 16 residues in the CDR3.

Points on this clone: Other DNA sequences in this specimen translate into the identical CDR3. The V gene is TRBV28, the J gene TRBJ1-6; D gene unclear. The CDR3 consists of 13 residues. V dropped 1 base and J dropped 7 bases, with 5 bases sitting between them. In germline, CDR1 is MDHEN, CDR2 SYDVKM. CDR3 sequence: CASSLSPNSPLHF. For the CDR3, the DNA is TGTGCCAGCAGTTTATCCCCAAATTCACCCCTCCACTTT.

The chain joins TRBV28 to TRBJ1-2, with 7 positions matching TRBD1. Trimming removed 6 bases from V and 8 bases from J; junction bases left unmatched: 12. In germline, CDR1 is MDHEN, CDR2 SYDVKM. This CDR3 is 14 amino acids long. CDR3 residues: CASRRFEGAGGYTF. CDR3 coding DNA: TGTGCCAGCAGACGGTTCGAGGGGGCAGGGGGCTACACCTTC.

The rearrangement links TRBV4-1 to TRBJ1-5, with unresolved D. CDR3 length: 14 amino acids. V lost 1 base, J lost 0 bases, and 4 bases lay in between. Germline assignment: CDR1 MGHRA and CDR2 YSYEKL. CDR3: CASSQVLSNQPQHF. The CDR3 DNA sequence: TGCGCCAGCAGCCAAGTCCTTAGCAATCAGCCCCAGCATTTT.

The CDR3 region is CASSQEGLSISPQHF. In DNA, the CDR3 is TGCGCCAGCAGCCAAGAGGGGCTATCAATATCGCCCCAGCATTTT. The chain links TRBV4-1 to TRBJ1-5, with D possibly matching TRBD1 (5 bases). Germline CDR1 is MGHRA and CDR2 is YSYEKL. V dropped 0 bases and J dropped 9 bases, with 15 bases sitting between them. The CDR3 contains 15 residues.

The chain has TRBV2 and TRBJ1-2, with 11 positions matching TRBD1. The CDR3 is 15 amino acids. Trimming cost V 5 bases and J 2 bases; bases outside gene matches: 4. CDR1 is SNHLY, CDR2 FYNNEI, per germline. The chain's CDR3 is CASSLGTGGNYGYTF. The CDR3 DNA reads TGTGCCAGCAGTCTCGGGACAGGGGGGAACTATGGCTACACCTTC.

V usage is TRBV3-1 (or the pseudogene TRBV3-2) and J usage is TRBJ1-2; 7 nucleotides line up with TRBD1. CDR1 and CDR2 (germline): LGHDT, YNNKEL (reference sequence). This CDR3 is 13 amino acids long. The V segment lost 4 bases and the J segment 5 bases; nucleotides outside the gene matches: 4. The chain's CDR3 is CASSLQGPYGYTF. The CDR3 DNA reads TGTGCCAGCAGCCTACAGGGGCCTTATGGCTACACCTTC.

The rearrangement uses TRBV18 and TRBJ1-2, with D uncertain. The ends were cut back, 8 bases at V and 0 bases at J, with 16 bases in the middle. The germline CDR1 and CDR2 sequences are KGHSH and LQKENI. The CDR3 sequence is 15 residues long. The CDR3 region is CASDPLGISNYGYTF. CDR3 DNA sequence: TGTGCCAGCGACCCCTTGGGCATCTCTAACTATGGCTACACCTTC.

The rearrangement joins TRBV6-4 to TRBJ1-1; tentatively, D is TRBD1 (6 bases). Germline V gene data show CDR1 as MRHNA and CDR2 as SNTAGT. CDR3 length: 13 amino acids. Trimming shortened V by 3 bases and J by 8 bases, and 13 bases separated the two germline ends. The DNA of the CDR3 is TGTGCCAGCAGTGAGGGGGCGCAGGGGGAAGCTTTCTTT. It is translated as CASSEGAQGEAFF.

The chain uses TRBV2 and TRBJ1-4; possible D gene TRBD1, 5 bases. The CDR3 loop spans 13 amino acids. Deletions cut 7 bases from V and 7 bases from J, with 13 bases between. CDR1 and CDR2 (germline): SNHLY, FYNNEI. The CDR3 nucleotides are TGTGCCAGCACTTGGGGGGATATTGAAAAACTGTTTTTT. Translation gives CASTWGDIEKLFF.